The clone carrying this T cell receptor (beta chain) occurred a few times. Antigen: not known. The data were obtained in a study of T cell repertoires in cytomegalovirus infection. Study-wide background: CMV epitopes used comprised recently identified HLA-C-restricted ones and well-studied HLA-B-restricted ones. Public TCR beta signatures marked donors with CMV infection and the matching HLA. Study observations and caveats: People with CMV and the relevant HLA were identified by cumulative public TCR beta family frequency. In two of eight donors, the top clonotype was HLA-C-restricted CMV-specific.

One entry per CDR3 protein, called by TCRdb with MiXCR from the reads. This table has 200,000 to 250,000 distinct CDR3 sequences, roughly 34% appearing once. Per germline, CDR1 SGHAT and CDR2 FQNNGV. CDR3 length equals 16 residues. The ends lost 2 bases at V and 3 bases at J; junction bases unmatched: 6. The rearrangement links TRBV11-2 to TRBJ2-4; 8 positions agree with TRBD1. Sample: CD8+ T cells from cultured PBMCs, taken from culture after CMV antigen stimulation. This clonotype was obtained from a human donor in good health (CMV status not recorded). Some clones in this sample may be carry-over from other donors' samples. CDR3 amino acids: CASSLIRTGGKNIQYF. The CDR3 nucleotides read TGTGCCAGCAGCTTAATCCGAACAGGGGGCAAAAACATTCAGTACTTC.